A selection of T cell receptor beta chains follows, all from one sample in a study of cytomegalovirus exposure and HLA in healthy donors. Sequenced by immunoSEQ multiplex PCR; TCRdb stores in-frame clones only, minus some. The sample features 100,000 or so clones, with 0.59% in its top ten. Sequencing input: PBMCs. Receptors originate from a man aged 50 or older in good health and CMV-seronegative. CDR3s include the opening cysteine and the closing phenylalanine or tryptophan. A D gene is named only where the DNA matches it firmly.

V gene	D gene	J gene	CDR3 DNA	CDR3 protein
TRBV5-1	TRBD2	TRBJ2-7	TGCGCCAGCAGCTTATTTGGAGCGGGAGGGGACTACGAGCAGTACTTC	CASSLFGAGGDYEQYF
TRBV19	NA	TRBJ1-1	TGTGCCAGTAGTATAGGAAGGGGCGAAGCTTTCTTT	CASSIGRGEAFF
TRBV7-2	TRBD2	TRBJ2-7	TGTGCCAGCAGCTTAGGACTAGCGAGCTCCTACGAGCAGTACTTC	CASSLGLASSYEQYF
TRBV5-1	NA	TRBJ1-2	TGCGCCAGCAGCTCGACAACTCCCAACTATGGCTACACCTTC	CASSSTTPNYGYTF
TRBV7-8	NA	TRBJ1-5	TGTGCCAGCAGCCTAGGGACTTTCCCCCAGCCCCAGCATTTT	CASSLGTFPQPQHF
TRBV11-2	NA	TRBJ2-2	TGTGCCAGCTACAGGGTTAGCACCGGGGAGCTGTTTTTT	CASYRVSTGELFF
TRBV9	TRBD1	TRBJ2-1	TGTGCCAGCAGCGTAAAGGGACAGACGTTCAATGAGCAGTTCTTC	CASSVKGQTFNEQFF
TRBV5-6	NA	TRBJ1-3	TGTGCCAGCAGCCCGGGACTCTCTGGAAACACCATATATTTT	CASSPGLSGNTIYF
TRBV6-1	NA	TRBJ2-3	TGTGCCAGCAGGCGGGGCACAGATACGCAGTATTTT	CASRRGTDTQYF
TRBV5-5	NA	TRBJ1-1	TGTGCCAGCAGCTTACTTCAGAACACTGAAGCTTTCTTT	CASSLLQNTEAFF
TRBV6-6	NA	TRBJ2-7	TGTGCCAGCAGTTACCAGTCGGGCGGGGCTAGGGGCGAGCAGTACTTC	CASSYQSGGARGEQYF
TRBV7-9	TRBD1	TRBJ1-2	TGTGCCAGCAGCTTTGGGACAGGGGCGGGCTATGGCTACACCTTC	CASSFGTGAGYGYTF
TRBV29-1	NA	TRBJ1-2	TGCAGCGTTTACCAGGGGTATGGCTACACCTTC	CSVYQGYGYTF
TRBV7-2	NA	TRBJ1-2	TGTGCCAGCAGCTTAGCGCAGGGATACTATGGCTACACCTTC	CASSLAQGYYGYTF
TRBV7-8	NA	TRBJ2-5	TGTGCCAGCAGCCGAGGGAAGGGCCTAAGGGAGACCCAGTACTTC	CASSRGKGLRETQYF
TRBV2	TRBD2	TRBJ2-1	TGTGCCAGCAATCTTCGCCTAGCGGACGACAATGAGCAGTTCTTC	CASNLRLADDNEQFF
TRBV7-2	TRBD1	TRBJ1-2	TGTGCCAGCAGCCATGGACAGGGTTATGGCTACACCTTC	CASSHGQGYGYTF
TRBV5-4	TRBD2	TRBJ2-7	TGTGCCAGCAGAATGGGACTAGCGGAATCCTACGAGCAGTACTTC	CASRMGLAESYEQYF
TRBV4-3	TRBD1	TRBJ1-1	TGCGCCAGCAGCGCTCGGGACAGCACTGAAGCTTTCTTT	CASSARDSTEAFF
TRBV6-1	NA	TRBJ2-5	TGTGCCAATGCGGGCTCTCCCGGGGAGACCCAGTACTTC	CANAGSPGETQYF
TRBV25-1	TRBD1	TRBJ1-6	TGTGCCAGCAGTGGACAGGGGGCTAAGCCCTATAATTCACCCCTCCACTTT	CASSGQGAKPYNSPLHF
TRBV5-1	TRBD1	TRBJ1-2	TGCGCCAGCAGCTGGGACAGGGGGAGCGAGGGCTACACCTTC	CASSWDRGSEGYTF
TRBV6-1	TRBD1	TRBJ2-7	TGTGCCAGCAGTAACAGGGGAAGTACTCCTGGAGAGCAGTACTTC	CASSNRGSTPGEQYF